The rows below give T cell receptor beta chains drawn from one sample of a study of cytomegalovirus exposure and HLA in healthy donors. Sequenced by immunoSEQ multiplex PCR; TCRdb stores in-frame clones only, minus some. The repertoire holds 70,000 to 100,000 clones, with approximately 69% as singletons. Sequencing used PBMCs. The source of these receptors is a woman between 45 and 60 years old in good health and CMV-seropositive. Both conserved end residues are part of each CDR3. The D gene is left open where the match is weak. Not every row has a clone size; where given, it reads once, few, many or a size class.

d_call j_call clone_size v_call cdr3_nt cdr3_aa
TRBD2 TRBJ2-1 few TRBV5-6 TGTGCCAGCAGCTTCCTAGCGGGGGGGCCGGGGGAGCAGTTCTTC CASSFLAGGPGEQFF
NA TRBJ2-1 NA TRBV30 TGTGCCTGGAACCAGGGGTTCGGCGATGAGCAGTTCTTC CAWNQGFGDEQFF
NA TRBJ2-5 NA TRBV6-5 TGTGCCAGCAGTTATTCAAAGCGGTCAGGCGAGACCCAGTACTTC CASSYSKRSGETQYF
NA TRBJ2-2 NA TRBV5-6 TGTGCCAGCAGCCCTATCGGCGGGACGAACACCGGGGAGCTGTTTTTT CASSPIGGTNTGELFF
NA TRBJ1-1 NA TRBV30 TGTGCCTGGAACTCCCTTCCGAACACTGAAGCTTTCTTT CAWNSLPNTEAFF
NA TRBJ2-1 NA TRBV5-6 TGTGCCAGCAGCTTGGATCAGGTCGCTGAACAGTTCTTC CASSLDQVAEQFF
TRBD1 TRBJ1-3 NA TRBV10-2 TGCGCCAGCAGCCGAGCACGGGACAGGGGGCGAGTTACCTCTGGAAACACCATATATTTT CASSRARDRGRVTSGNTIYF
TRBD1 TRBJ1-6 NA TRBV18 TGTGCCAGCTCCCCCAGAGGGGGCCAAGCCTCACCCCTCCACTTT CASSPRGGQASPLHF
TRBD2 TRBJ2-1 NA TRBV30 TGTGCCTGGAGTGCCCAGGCTAGCGGGGGGGGACGCTCCTACAATGAGCAGTTCTTC CAWSAQASGGGRSYNEQFF
NA TRBJ1-5 once TRBV9 TGTGCCAGCAGCGAACGACAGACTAATCAGCCCCAGCATTTT CASSERQTNQPQHF
NA TRBJ2-3 few TRBV7-9 TGTGCCAGCAGCCCCCCCTACGGGACTCTCAGGGATTCAGATACGCAGTATTTT CASSPPYGTLRDSDTQYF
TRBD2 TRBJ2-3 NA TRBV10-2 TGCGCCAGCAGAAGAAGGGGACTAGCACAAGATACGCAGTATTTT CASRRRGLAQDTQYF
TRBD1 TRBJ1-2 NA TRBV6-5 TGTGCCAGCAGCCGGACAGGGCTAGTGGACTATGGCTACACCTTC CASSRTGLVDYGYTF
NA TRBJ1-1 few TRBV4-1 TGCGCCAGCAGCCAGGGCAGTGAAGCTTTCTTT CASSQGSEAFF
TRBD1 TRBJ1-3 NA TRBV7-6 TGTGCCAGCAGCTTAGCCCCTTCAGGGGGCTTCTCTGGAAACACCATATATTTT CASSLAPSGGFSGNTIYF
TRBD2 TRBJ2-7 NA TRBV28 TGTGCCAGCAGGTCGGGGGGCGAGCAGTACTTC CASRSGGEQYF
NA TRBJ1-2 NA TRBV2 TGTGCCAGCAGTGAATTTACGGGGAACTTCTACACCTTC CASSEFTGNFYTF
NA TRBJ2-1 NA TRBV7-9 TGTGCCAGCAGCTTAAGGGACAAAATAATAGGGGAGTTCTTC CASSLRDKIIGEFF
NA TRBJ2-7 NA TRBV30 TGTGCCTGGAGCACACAGGACGCGGACGAGCAGTACTTC CAWSTQDADEQYF
NA TRBJ2-7 NA TRBV29-1 TGCAGCGTTGTTGGACAGAGCTCCTACGAGCAGTACTTC CSVVGQSSYEQYF
NA TRBJ1-5 NA TRBV7-9 TGTGCCAGCAGCTTAGGGACAGCAGACAATCAGCCCCAGCATTTT CASSLGTADNQPQHF
TRBD1 TRBJ1-3 NA TRBV11-2 TGTGCCAGCAGCCCTACCTTGACAGGGGTGAACGGAAACACCATATATTTT CASSPTLTGVNGNTIYF
TRBD1 TRBJ1-2 few TRBV7-3 TGTGCCAGCAGCTTAGATGGGGCAGGGGGGAAAGGCTACACCTTC CASSLDGAGGKGYTF